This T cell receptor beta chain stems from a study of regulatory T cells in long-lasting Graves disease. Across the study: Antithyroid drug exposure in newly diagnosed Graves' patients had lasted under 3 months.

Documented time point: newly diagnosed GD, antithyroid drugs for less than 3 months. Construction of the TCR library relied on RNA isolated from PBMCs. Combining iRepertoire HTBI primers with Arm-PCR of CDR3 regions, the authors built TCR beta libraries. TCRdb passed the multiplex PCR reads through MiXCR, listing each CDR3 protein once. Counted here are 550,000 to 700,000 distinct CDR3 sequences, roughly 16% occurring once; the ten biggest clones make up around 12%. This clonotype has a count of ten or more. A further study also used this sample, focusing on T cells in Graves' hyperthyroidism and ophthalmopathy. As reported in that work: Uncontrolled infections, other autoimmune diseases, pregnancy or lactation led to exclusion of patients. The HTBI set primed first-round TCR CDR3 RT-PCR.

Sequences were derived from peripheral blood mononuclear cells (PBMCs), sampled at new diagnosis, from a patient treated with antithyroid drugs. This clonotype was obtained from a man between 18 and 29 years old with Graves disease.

The CDR3 DNA reads TGTGCCAGCAGCACGACTAGCGGGAGGTTCTACGAGCAGTACTTC. Translation: CASSTTSGRFYEQYF. The chain is built from TRBV12-3 or TRBV12-4 and TRBJ2-7; TRBD2 matches 13 bases. CDR3 size: 15 residues. The trim removed 6 bases at V and 3 bases at J, leaving 5 bases unmatched.